This is a list of T cell receptor beta chains from one sample in a study of blood T cell repertoires in COVID-19. Assay used: immunoSEQ multiplex PCR; TCRdb lists only in-frame clones, some missing. This sample carries 150,000 to 200,000 clones, approximately 86% of them seen once, and the ten largest clones take 1% to 1.5%. Material for sequencing was peripheral blood. These receptors all come from a man aged 55 to 69 who had recovered from COVID-19. CDR3s include the opening cysteine and the closing phenylalanine or tryptophan. The D gene is left open where the match is weak. Some rows mark clone size as missing; the rest say once, few, many or name a class of expanded clone.

TRBD2 | TRBJ2-1 | NA | TRBV7-7 | TGTGCTAGCAGCTTAGGCGGGGGGGCCGGGGATGAGCAGTTCTTC | CASSLGGGAGDEQFF
NA | TRBJ2-2 | NA | TRBV5-1 | TGCGCCGGAAGGGGCGCAGACACCGGGGAGCTGTTTTTT | CAGRGADTGELFF
TRBD1 | TRBJ1-2 | NA | TRBV4-3 | TGCGCCAGCAGCCACCAACCGGGACAGGGAGGATTGCGTGGCTACACCTTC | CASSHQPGQGGLRGYTF
NA | TRBJ2-2 | NA | TRBV7-7 | TGTGCTAGCAGCACTAGGTCCGGGGAGCTGTTTTTT | CASSTRSGELFF
NA | TRBJ1-2 | NA | TRBV27 | TGTGCCACCAAACTAGGGTTGGGGTCCTATGGCTACACCTTC | CATKLGLGSYGYTF
NA | TRBJ1-2 | NA | TRBV11-2 | TGTGCCAGCAGCTTAGAGAGGGCCTTGGGAGGCTACACCTTC | CASSLERALGGYTF
TRBD1 | TRBJ2-2 | NA | TRBV18 | TGTGCCAGCTCCCTGACAGGGGCCAGCACCGGGGAGCTGTTTTTT | CASSLTGASTGELFF
NA | TRBJ2-7 | NA | TRBV6-2/TRBV6-3 | TGTGCCAGCAGCACCCTCGACAGAAACTACGAGCAGTACTTC | CASSTLDRNYEQYF
TRBD2 | TRBJ2-7 | NA | TRBV27 | TGTGCCAGCAGTCTCTGGACTAGCGGCGACGAGCAGTACTTC | CASSLWTSGDEQYF
NA | TRBJ1-1 | NA | TRBV6-5 | TGTGCCAGCAGTTTGTGGGGGCGCGCCACTGAAGCTTTCTTT | CASSLWGRATEAFF
NA | TRBJ1-3 | NA | TRBV13 | TGTGCCAGCAGCATAACTGGAAACACCATATATTTT | CASSITGNTIYF
NA | TRBJ2-7 | NA | TRBV6-6 | TGTGCCAGCAGTCGAAGACAGTTGGCAGGCTTAATCCACGAGCAGTACTTC | CASSRRQLAGLIHEQYF
TRBD1 | TRBJ1-2 | NA | TRBV5-4 | TGTGCCAGCGGGGGACAGGGTATCTATGGCTACACCTTC | CASGGQGIYGYTF
NA | TRBJ1-6 | NA | TRBV7-2 | TGTGCCAGCAGCACCAACCAGGGGCGGAATTCACCCCTCCACTTT | CASSTNQGRNSPLHF
TRBD1 | TRBJ1-2 | NA | TRBV13 | TGTGCCAGCAGCCACGGGACAGGATCGTTGAAGGGCTATGGCTACACCTTC | CASSHGTGSLKGYGYTF
TRBD1 | TRBJ1-2 | NA | TRBV18 | TGTGCCAGCTCATCCCAAGGCACAGGGGGCATGAACTATGGCTACACCTTC | CASSSQGTGGMNYGYTF
NA | TRBJ1-4 | NA | TRBV2 | TGTGCCAGCAGTGACAGGGTTACTAATGAAAAACTGTTTTTT | CASSDRVTNEKLFF
NA | TRBJ2-1 | NA | TRBV10-2 | TGCGCCAGCAGTGACCTTAGGGGGTTATCCTACAATGAGCAGTTCTTC | CASSDLRGLSYNEQFF
NA | TRBJ1-2 | NA | TRBV9 | TGTGCCAGCAGCTTCGGACGGGGTTGGGATGGCTACACCTTC | CASSFGRGWDGYTF
NA | TRBJ1-1 | NA | TRBV2 | TGTGCCAGCAGAACCCAAGGGGGGAACACTGAAGCTTTCTTT | CASRTQGGNTEAFF
TRBD2 | TRBJ2-2 | NA | TRBV6-2/TRBV6-3 | TGTGCCAGCAGTTTAGCGGGGGGGGACACCGGGGAGCTGTTTTTT | CASSLAGGDTGELFF
TRBD1 | TRBJ1-5 | NA | TRBV6-5 | TGTGCCAGCAGGGGCGGAGGGGGCGACAATCAGCCCCAGCATTTT | CASRGGGGDNQPQHF
TRBD2 | TRBJ2-1 | NA | TRBV28 | TGTGCCAGCAGTACTAGCGGGGGGGCGGCGGCGCAGTTCTTC | CASSTSGGAAAQFF
TRBD1 | TRBJ1-2 | NA | TRBV6-1 | TGTGCCAGCAGTGAAGAGGGACAGGGTATAAGCGGCTACACCTTC | CASSEEGQGISGYTF
TRBD1 | TRBJ2-5 | once | TRBV6-6 | TGTGCCAGCAGTTACAGCGAGAGGGGGCATCAGACCCAGTACTTC | CASSYSERGHQTQYF
NA | TRBJ1-6 | NA | TRBV7-2 | TGTGCCAGCAGTAGTACGGGACAACATAATTCACCCCTCCACTTT | CASSSTGQHNSPLHF
NA | TRBJ1-6 | once | TRBV10-3 | TGTGCCATCCTACAGGAGTTCAATTCACCCCTCCACTTT | CAILQEFNSPLHF
NA | TRBJ2-7 | NA | TRBV5-1 | TGCGCCAGCAGCTTGGAAGGCGGAACCCCCTACGAGCAGTACTTC | CASSLEGGTPYEQYF
TRBD2 | TRBJ2-4 | NA | TRBV4-1 | TGCGCCAGCAGCCAAGATGTTGGGGGGGGATTGAGTAAAGCCAAAAACATTCAGTACTTC | CASSQDVGGGLSKAKNIQYF
TRBD1 | TRBJ1-2 | NA | TRBV27 | TGTGCCAGCAGTTTAGGACAGGGAAATGGCTACACCTTC | CASSLGQGNGYTF
TRBD1 | TRBJ1-2 | NA | TRBV12-3/TRBV12-4 | TGTGCCAGCAGTTGGGACAGGGTCGGCGGCTACACCTTC | CASSWDRVGGYTF
TRBD2 | TRBJ2-3 | NA | TRBV5-6 | TGTGCCAGCAGCTGGCCTGGGACTAGCGGGGATACCACAGATACGCAGTATTTT | CASSWPGTSGDTTDTQYF
NA | TRBJ1-1 | NA | TRBV7-9 | TGTGCCAGCAGCTCCCTCTTGTTTGCTGAAGCTTTCTTT | CASSSLLFAEAFF
NA | TRBJ2-7 | NA | TRBV12-3/TRBV12-4 | TGTGCCAGCAGCCAGCGACAGTCAGCTGAGCAGTACTTC | CASSQRQSAEQYF
NA | TRBJ1-6 | NA | TRBV2 | TGTGCCAGCAGAAAGAGTAGCTCCTATAATTCACCCCTCCACTTT | CASRKSSSYNSPLHF
NA | TRBJ2-2 | NA | TRBV9 | TGTGCCAGCAGCGTTCAGGGCACCGGGGAGCTGTTTTTT | CASSVQGTGELFF
NA | TRBJ2-3 | NA | TRBV24-1 | TGTGCCACCAGTGATCCCACGGGGGTTGGCACAGATACGCAGTATTTT | CATSDPTGVGTDTQYF
TRBD1 | TRBJ1-6 | few | TRBV29-1 | TGCAGCGCCCGTGGGACAGGGATCAATTCACCCCTCCACTTT | CSARGTGINSPLHF
NA | TRBJ2-2 | NA | TRBV27 | TGTGCCAGCAGGCTTCGAAACAGCCTCACCGGGGAGCTGTTTTTT | CASRLRNSLTGELFF
NA | TRBJ1-1 | NA | TRBV30 | TGTGCCTGGACCCCGGGGAACACTGAAGCTTTCTTT | CAWTPGNTEAFF
TRBD1 | TRBJ1-1 | NA | TRBV3-1/TRBV3-2 | TGTGCCAGCAGCTATGGACAGGAAAGCACTGAAGCTTTCTTT | CASSYGQESTEAFF
NA | TRBJ2-3 | once | TRBV6-5 | TGTGCCAGCAGCGTAGGGGGAGCAGATACGCAGTATTTT | CASSVGGADTQYF
NA | TRBJ2-6 | NA | TRBV4-2 | TGTGCCAGCAGCCAAGCGGGGAGCTCTGGGGCCAACGTCCTGACTTTC | CASSQAGSSGANVLTF
TRBD1 | TRBJ2-7 | NA | TRBV6-2/TRBV6-3 | TGTGCCAGCAGTTTTACAGGGGGCTACGAGCAGTACTTC | CASSFTGGYEQYF
NA | TRBJ2-5 | once | TRBV21-1 | TGTGCCAGCAGCAAAGGTCCCCAGCGGGGCCGCCAAGAGACCCAGTACTTC | CASSKGPQRGRQETQYF
NA | TRBJ1-1 | NA | TRBV18 | TGTGCCAGCTCAAAAGACAGGAACATGAACACTGAAGCTTTCTTT | CASSKDRNMNTEAFF
NA | TRBJ1-2 | NA | TRBV6-6 | TGTGCCAGCCGACAGGACAGCTATGGCTACACCTTC | CASRQDSYGYTF
NA | TRBJ2-1 | NA | TRBV2 | TGTGCCAGCAGCGGTGGTGAGCAGTTCTTC | CASSGGEQFF